The next 25 T cell receptor beta chains were all read from a single sample in a study of blood T cell repertoires in COVID-19. Data came from immunoSEQ multiplex PCR; TCRdb stores just in-frame clones and leaves some out. The profile shows roughly 300,000 clones, approximately 89% of them singletons. Sequences were obtained from peripheral blood. The receptors shown here come from a woman in her 50s who had recovered from COVID-19.

V and J are TRBV28 and TRBJ2-1; D may be TRBD1 (6 bases). V lost 6 bases and J 9 bases, leaving 18 bases between the germline ends. The CDR3 loop spans 14 amino acids. Germline V lookup: CDR1 MDHEN, CDR2 SYDVKM. Here the CDR3 reads CASRPSGEMVEQFF. The CDR3 DNA sequence: TGTGCCAGCAGGCCTTCAGGGGAAATGGTTGAGCAGTTCTTC.

The J gene is TRBJ2-5, the V gene TRBV7-3; maybe TRBD2 (5 bases). The ends were cut back, 5 bases at V and 4 bases at J, with 11 bases in the middle. The CDR3 has 13 amino acids. Looked up from germline, CDR1 is SGHTA and CDR2 is FQGTGA. The CDR3 DNA reads TGTGCCAGCAGCCTCAAGGCGGGAGAGACCCAGTACTTC. Its translation: CASSLKAGETQYF.

In this sample, this clone turned up once. DNA of the CDR3: TGTGCCAGCAGTTACTCGTTCCCAGTCTACGAGCAGTACTTC. Its translation is CASSYSFPVYEQYF. The chain joins TRBV6-5 to TRBJ2-7; D not resolved. Germline V gene lookup returns CDR1 MNHEY and CDR2 SVGAGI. Between the trimmed V and J ends, which lost 0 bases and 3 bases, there was a span of 9 bases. This CDR3 has 14 amino acids.

The genes are TRBV9 and TRBJ2-3; the D is unclear. CDR3 length: 14 residues. Trimming pared 1 base from V and 0 bases from J, leaving 6 bases between. Germline V gene lookup returns CDR1 SGDLS and CDR2 YYNGEE. DNA of the CDR3: TGTGCCAGCAGCGTAAGCTGGAGCACAGATACGCAGTATTTT. It translates to CASSVSWSTDTQYF.

This rearrangement joins TRBV5-6 to TRBJ1-2; D gene uncertain. Germline V CDR1 and CDR2: SGHDT, YYEEEE. V shed 0 bases and J shed 8 bases, with 11 bases lying between them. This CDR3 spans 13 amino acids. The CDR3, as DNA: TGTGCCAGCAGCTTGGGGAGAGAGAAGGGCTACACCTTC. Translation: CASSLGREKGYTF.

V usage is TRBV5-6 and J usage is TRBJ1-1; D may be TRBD1 (5 bases). Germline CDR1 is SGHDT and CDR2 is YYEEEE. Deletions cut 0 bases from V and 8 bases from J, with 11 bases between. This CDR3 is built from 13 residues. The CDR3 nucleotides are TGTGCCAGCAGCTTGGGGAGGGGAGGCGAAGCTTTCTTT. Its translation is CASSLGRGGEAFF.

V usage is TRBV7-9 and J usage is TRBJ2-5; unclear D gene. This CDR3 region has 14 residues. Between the trimmed V and J ends, which lost 3 bases and 0 bases, there was a span of 8 bases. Germline V lookup: CDR1 SEHNR, CDR2 FQNEAQ (reference sequence). Written as DNA, the CDR3 is TGTGCCAGCAGCTTGACTGGGTACCAAGAGACCCAGTACTTC. Amino acids: CASSLTGYQETQYF.

The chain employs TRBV29-1 and TRBJ1-3; D perhaps matches TRBD1 (6 bases). CDR1 is SQVTM and CDR2 is ANQGSEA in the germline V gene. The CDR3 spans 13 residues. V lost 4 bases to trimming and J lost 0 bases, with 7 bases between them. Here the CDR3 reads CSVGTASGNTIYF. The CDR3 DNA is TGCAGCGTTGGGACAGCCTCTGGAAACACCATATATTTT.

The genes are TRBV30 and TRBJ1-5; no definite D call. With 1 base removed from V and 8 bases from J, the gap between germline ends came to 9 bases. The CDR3 is made up of 12 amino acids. CDR1 is GTSNPN and CDR2 is SVGIG in the germline V gene (reference sequence). CDR3 DNA sequence: TGTGCCTGGAGTGGAGGGCTTAAGCCCCAGCATTTT. Translation gives CAWSGGLKPQHF. Looking up the rest from reference TRBV30 and TRBJ1-5 gives the full variable domain: SQTIHQWPATLVQPVGSPLSLECTVEGTSNPNLYWYRQAAGRGLQLLFYSVGIGQISSEVPQNLSASRPQDRQFILSSKKLLLSDSGFYLCAWSGGLKPQHFGDGTRLSIL.

The V call is TRBV29-1, the J call TRBJ1-5; D not resolved. Germline V gene data show CDR1 as SQVTM and CDR2 as ANQGSEA. V was shortened by 4 bases and J by 5 bases, with 9 bases between the two germline ends. The CDR3 is made up of 12 amino acids. In DNA, the CDR3 is TGCAGCGTTGGTTGGAGCGATCAGCCCCAGCATTTT. The encoded protein is CSVGWSDQPQHF. Complete variable domain (other parts from reference TRBV29-1 and TRBJ1-5): SAVISQKPSRDICQRGTSLTIQCQVDSQVTMMFWYRQQPGQSLTLIATANQGSEATYESGFVIDKFPISRPNLTFSTLTVSNMSPEDSSIYLCSVGWSDQPQHFGDGTRLSIL.

V usage is TRBV3-1 (or the pseudogene TRBV3-2) and J usage is TRBJ2-5; 11 nucleotides agree with TRBD2. The V gene's germline CDR1 is LGHDT and CDR2 YNNKEL (reference sequence). Trimming at V came to 4 bases and at J to 0 bases, leaving 4 bases not matched to a gene. This CDR3 is 16 amino acids long. CDR3 loop: CASSLGTSGYQETQYF. The DNA of the CDR3 is TGTGCCAGCAGCCTGGGGACTAGCGGTTACCAAGAGACCCAGTACTTC.

The genes are TRBV5-5 and TRBJ2-7, with a weak D call TRBD2 (5 bases). CDR3 length: 15 residues. Trimming removed 4 bases from V and 3 bases from J, with 17 bases in between. Germline V gene sequence: CDR1 SGHKS, CDR2 YYEKEE (reference sequence). CDR3 residues: CASSPDSYYYYEQYF. The CDR3 coding sequence is TGTGCCAGCAGCCCGGACTCCTACTACTACTACGAGCAGTACTTC.

The chain uses TRBV4-3 and TRBJ2-1; D gene uncertain. V was pared by 1 base and J by 2 bases, with 9 bases between. CDR3 length: 15 residues. Germline V lookup: CDR1 LGHNA, CDR2 YSLEER. The CDR3 loop is CASSQGMGTYNEQFF. The DNA for the CDR3 is TGCGCCAGCAGCCAAGGAATGGGCACCTACAATGAGCAGTTCTTC.

The chain joins TRBV10-3 to TRBJ2-7, with a weak D call TRBD2 (5 bases). Looked up from germline, CDR1 is ENHRY and CDR2 is SYGVKD. This CDR3 is 14 amino acids long. The V end was cut by 6 bases, the J end by 0 bases, with 12 bases between. CDR3 protein: CAISPGNPSYEQYF. The CDR3 DNA is TGTGCCATCAGCCCCGGGAACCCCTCCTACGAGCAGTACTTC.

The chain employs TRBV6-5 and TRBJ2-7; 8 bases map to TRBD1. V was pared by 6 bases and J by 5 bases, with 12 bases of the junction left unmatched. The germline CDR1 and CDR2 sequences are MNHEY and SVGAGI. The CDR3 runs to 15 residues. This CDR3 reads CASSPIRTGSHEQYF. CDR3 nucleotide sequence: TGTGCCAGCAGCCCAATCAGGACAGGGAGCCACGAGCAGTACTTC.

The V gene is TRBV28, the J gene TRBJ2-7, with TRBD1 matching over 7 bases. Unmatched junction bases numbered 15, after V lost 9 bases and J lost 4 bases. This CDR3 contains 15 residues. Looked up from germline, CDR1 is MDHEN and CDR2 is SYDVKM. In DNA form, the CDR3 reads TGTGCCAGTTACCCTAAAAGGGGGCGCGGGTACGAGCAGTACTTC. Its translation: CASYPKRGRGYEQYF. Drawing the rest from reference TRBV28 and TRBJ2-7, the complete variable domain is DVKVTQSSRYLVKRTGEKVFLECVQDMDHENMFWYRQDPGLGLRLIYFSYDVKMKEKGDIPEGYSVSREKKERFSLILESASTNQTSMYLCASYPKRGRGYEQYFGPGTRLTVT.

The chain links TRBV7-6 to TRBJ2-5; 8 bases agree with TRBD1. Germline V gives CDR1 SGHVS, CDR2 FNYEAQ. V was clipped by 1 base and J by 4 bases; unmatched bases: 5. The CDR3 consists of 15 residues. CDR3 sequence: CASSLGTGRGETQYF. The CDR3 bases are TGTGCCAGCAGCTTAGGGACAGGGCGGGGAGAGACCCAGTACTTC.

This clone was seen a few times. The chain couples TRBV5-1 to TRBJ1-4; weak D call: TRBD1 (6 bases). The germline V gene has CDR1 SGHRS and CDR2 YFSETQ. The CDR3 is made up of 14 amino acids. Trimming pared 4 bases from V and 10 bases from J, leaving 17 bases between. The CDR3, as DNA: TGCGCCAGCAGCATGGACGCTGGGGGCGCAAAACTGTTTTTT. Amino acid sequence: CASSMDAGGAKLFF.

J is TRBJ1-5 and V is TRBV19; D is ambiguous. V dropped 3 bases and J dropped 7 bases, with 10 bases sitting between them. This CDR3 has 13 residues. Germline CDR1 and CDR2: LNHDA and SQIVND (reference sequence). In DNA form, the CDR3 reads TGTGCCAGTAGTATCACCCCTGGCCAGCCCCAGCATTTT. This codes for CASSITPGQPQHF.

The rearrangement uses TRBV19 and TRBJ1-6; no firm D call. V gave up 5 bases and J gave up 7 bases, with 9 bases separating them. This CDR3 spans 13 amino acids. Looked up from germline, CDR1 is LNHDA and CDR2 is SQIVND (reference sequence). Here the CDR3 DNA reads TGTGCCAGTAGTGCCCAAGAGAATTCACCCCTCCACTTT. The encoded protein is CASSAQENSPLHF.

This chain connects TRBV7-2 to TRBJ1-1; 9 bases are a match to TRBD1. V trimming: 5 bases; J trimming: 12 bases; junction bases outside the gene matches: 4. The CDR3 length is 11 residues. Germline V lookup: CDR1 SGHTA, CDR2 FQGNSA. CDR3 amino acids: CASSRDRVTFF. CDR3 nucleotide sequence: TGTGCCAGCAGCCGGGACAGGGTAACTTTCTTT.

This clone came up a few times. This sample includes further DNA sequences coding for the same CDR3. The CDR3 sequence is CAISEQGNTEAFF. For the CDR3, the DNA is TGTGCCATCAGTGAACAGGGAAACACTGAAGCTTTCTTT. This sequence joins TRBV10-3 and TRBJ1-1; possible D gene TRBD1, 6 bases. The ends were cut back, 3 bases at V and 2 bases at J, with 7 bases in the middle. CDR3 length equals 13 residues. The V gene's germline CDR1 is ENHRY and CDR2 SYGVKD.

The chain links TRBV12-3 or TRBV12-4 to TRBJ2-5; D call uncertain. Deletions cut 5 bases from V and 5 bases from J, with 9 bases between. The CDR3 is made up of 12 amino acids. In nucleotides, the CDR3 is TGTGCCAGCAGTCATACACAGGAGACCCAGTACTTC. Protein: CASSHTQETQYF.

The chain carries TRBV7-8 and TRBJ2-5, with D uncertain. The CDR3 is 13 residues long. Germline lookup yields CDR1 SGHVS and CDR2 FQNEAQ. V was pared by 1 base and J by 2 bases, with 5 bases between. Here the CDR3 reads CASSLGQQETQYF. DNA of the CDR3: TGTGCCAGCAGCTTAGGTCAGCAAGAGACCCAGTACTTC.

The chain recombines TRBV19 with TRBJ2-7, with TRBD1 identical over 8 bases. The CDR3 is made up of 13 amino acids. The ends lost 5 bases at V and 5 bases at J; junction bases unmatched: 5. Germline V lookup: CDR1 LNHDA, CDR2 SQIVND (reference sequence). CDR3 amino acids: CASSFQGAHEQYF. The CDR3 DNA sequence: TGTGCCAGTAGTTTCCAGGGGGCCCACGAGCAGTACTTC.